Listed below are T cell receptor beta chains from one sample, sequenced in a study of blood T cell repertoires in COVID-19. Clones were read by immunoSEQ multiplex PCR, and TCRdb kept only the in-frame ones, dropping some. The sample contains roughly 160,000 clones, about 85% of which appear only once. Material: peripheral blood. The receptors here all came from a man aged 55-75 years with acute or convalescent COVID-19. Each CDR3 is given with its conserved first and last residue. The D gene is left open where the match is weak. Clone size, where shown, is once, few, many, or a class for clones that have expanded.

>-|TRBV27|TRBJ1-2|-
TGTGCCAGCAGGGGGCAGGTCAACTATGGCTACACCTTC
CASRGQVNYGYTF
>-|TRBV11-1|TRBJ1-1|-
TGTGCCAGCAGCCGCGAGGCGGCGGGGGGCGCTGAAGCTTTCTTT
CASSREAAGGAEAFF
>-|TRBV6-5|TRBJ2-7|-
TGTGCCAGCAGTTCGAACACCAGGGAATACTTC
CASSSNTREYF
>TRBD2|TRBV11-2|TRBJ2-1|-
TGTGCCAGCAGCTTAGCGGCGGGGGGGCCTTTCGAGCAGTTCTTC
CASSLAAGGPFEQFF
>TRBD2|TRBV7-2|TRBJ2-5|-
TGTGCCAGCAGCCCCAGCGGGAGGGGGGAGACCCAGTACTTC
CASSPSGRGETQYF
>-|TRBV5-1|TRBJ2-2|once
TGCGCCAGCAGCTTATTAATGGGCCTAAACACCGGGGAGCTGTTTTTT
CASSLLMGLNTGELFF
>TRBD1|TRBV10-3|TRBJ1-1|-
TGTGCCATCAGGACAGGGGGTAACACTGAAGCTTTCTTT
CAIRTGGNTEAFF
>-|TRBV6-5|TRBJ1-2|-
TGTGCCAGCAGTTACAGGGGCAGAAACACCAACTATGGCTACACCTTC
CASSYRGRNTNYGYTF
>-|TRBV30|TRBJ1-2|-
TGTGCCTGGAGTGTAACAGGCACGGGCTACACCTTC
CAWSVTGTGYTF
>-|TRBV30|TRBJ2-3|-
TGTGCCTGGAGTGTAACGGGGGAAACAGATACGCAGTATTTT
CAWSVTGETDTQYF
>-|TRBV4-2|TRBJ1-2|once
TGTGCCAGCAGCCAAGGCCTCCCCGACCTCCTCAGGGACTATGGCTACACCTTC
CASSQGLPDLLRDYGYTF
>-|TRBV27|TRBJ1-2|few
TGTGCCAGCAGTTTATCCGGGGGGATGATATATGGCTACACCTTC
CASSLSGGMIYGYTF
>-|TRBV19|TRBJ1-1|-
TGTGCCAGTAGTCCTAGGAACTGGATGAACACTGAAGCTTTCTTT
CASSPRNWMNTEAFF
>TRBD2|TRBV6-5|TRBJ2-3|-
TGTGCCAGCGCTTTCGGGAGGGAGTTTGGAGATACGCAGTATTTT
CASAFGREFGDTQYF
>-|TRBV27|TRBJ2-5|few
TGTGCCAGCAGTTTCGGGCGGGGCGAAGAGACCCAGTACTTC
CASSFGRGEETQYF
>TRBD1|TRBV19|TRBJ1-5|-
TGTGCCAGTAGTATAGGGCAGGGGGCGATTAATCAGCCCCAGCATTTT
CASSIGQGAINQPQHF
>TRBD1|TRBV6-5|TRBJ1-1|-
TGTGCCAGTAAGACAGGGGGGGAGAACACTGAAGCTTTCTTT
CASKTGGENTEAFF
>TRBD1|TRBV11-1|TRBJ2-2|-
TGTGCCAGCAGCCGGACAGGGGACACCGGGGAGCTGTTTTTT
CASSRTGDTGELFF
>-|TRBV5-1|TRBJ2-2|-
TGCGCCAGCAGCTTGGGAGCCGGGGGCACCGGGGAGCTGTTTTTT
CASSLGAGGTGELFF
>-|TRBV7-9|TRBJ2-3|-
TGTGCCAGCAGCCCTGGGGGGGGCTTGAGTTTT
CASSPGGGLSF
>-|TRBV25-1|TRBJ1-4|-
TGTGCCAGCAGTGTAGGCAGCCCGGGGGAAAAACTGTTTTTT
CASSVGSPGEKLFF
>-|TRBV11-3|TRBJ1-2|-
TGTGCCAGCAGCTTAGACTCCAGCGTCCGTGGCTACACCTTC
CASSLDSSVRGYTF
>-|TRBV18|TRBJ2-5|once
TGTGCCAGCTCACCACCGCAGATACAAGAGACCCAGTACTTC
CASSPPQIQETQYF
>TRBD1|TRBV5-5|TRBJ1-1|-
TGTGCCAGCAGCTTCGCACTTATAGACAGGGGGCCGGGAGCTTTCTTT
CASSFALIDRGPGAFF
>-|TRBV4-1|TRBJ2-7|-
TGCGCCAGCAGCCAAGATCCCTCGTCCGGGACACTAGCCTACGAGCAGTACTTC
CASSQDPSSGTLAYEQYF
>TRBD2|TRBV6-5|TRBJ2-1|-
TGTGCCAGCAGTCAACTAGCGGGAGGGGATGAGCAGTTCTTC
CASSQLAGGDEQFF
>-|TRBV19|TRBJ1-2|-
TGTGCCAGTAGTGGGGGGACCTACTATGGCTACACCTTC
CASSGGTYYGYTF
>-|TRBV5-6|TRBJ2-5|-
TGTGCCAGCAGCTTGAGGTTGCAGGGGGAGACCCAGTACTTC
CASSLRLQGETQYF
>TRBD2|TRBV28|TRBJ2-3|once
TGTGCCAGCAGCCCTGGAGCGGGAGGGGATACGCAGTATTTT
CASSPGAGGDTQYF